One and the same sample provided the 26 T cell receptor beta chains below, sequenced in a study of tumor-infiltrating lymphocytes in primary liver carcinoma. cDNA specific to TCR beta was made from approximately 0.55 ug of total RNA, with a constant-region primer employed for priming. ARM-PCR was slightly modified, and three nested multiplex PCR rounds with it gave rise to the TCR beta libraries. TRBV1-TRBV30 forward primers paired with a C-beta reverse primer were used in the first two PCR rounds, which ran roughly 9 cycles each. TCRdb reanalysed the multiplex PCR reads using MiXCR and keeps one entry per CDR3 protein. The table shows 150,000 to 200,000 distinct CDR3 sequences, with over 80% occurring only once. Co-extracting RNA and DNA was done with roughly 17-32 mg of unsorted bulk tissue as input. The sample comprised tumor tissue from primary liver carcinoma. The receptors derive from a man aged 40-49 years with primary liver carcinoma and hepatitis B virus infection.

As for this clonotype: At one boundary the junction diverges from the germline segment, which might be a read error. The J gene is TRBJ2-6, the V gene TRBV11-2; D possibly uses TRBD1 or TRBD2 (5 bases each). CDR3 length equals 15 residues. The germline gives CDR1 SGHAT, CDR2 FQNNGV. The CDR3 sequence is CAIQRPCSGANVLTF. The CDR3, as DNA: TGTGCCATCCAGCGGCCGTGCTCTGGGGCCAACGTACTGACTTTC.

As for this clonotype: The final CDR3 position lacks the conserved phenylalanine or tryptophan, pointing to a likely read error. The chain carries TRBV4-2 and TRBJ2-1; 8 nucleotides align to TRBD2. The germline V gene has CDR1 LGHNA and CDR2 YNFKEQ. V lost 0 bases and J lost 12; bases outside the gene matches: 10. This CDR3 has 15 residues. The CDR3 DNA reads as TGTGCCAGCAGCCAAGAACAGCAGCGGGAGCACGGGCAGTTCCTC. It yields the protein CASSQEQQREHGQFL.

About this clonotype: The junction departs from the called germline gene at one end, perhaps through a read error. The rearrangement links TRBV6-2 or TRBV6-3 to TRBJ2-2, with 8 bases that match TRBD1. The CDR3 covers 18 residues. The germline CDR1 and CDR2 sequences are MNHEY and SVGEGT. CDR3 nucleotide sequence: TGTACCAGCAGTTACTCCTACCCCGGGACAGGATCGGCCCGGGAGCTGTTATTT. Translation: CTSSYSYPGTGSARELLF.

A note on this clonotype: Since the CDR3 does not end with the conserved phenylalanine or tryptophan, this likely comes from a read error. The rearrangement joins TRBV5-4 to TRBJ2-5, with D perhaps TRBD2 (5 bases). The CDR3 spans 14 residues. Germline values: CDR1 SGHNT, CDR2 YYREEE (reference sequence). V lost 4 bases, J lost 5 bases, and 15 bases lay in between. The chain's CDR3 is CASSDEGWLETQYI. The CDR3 DNA sequence: TGTGCCAGCAGCGACGAGGGATGGTTGGAGACCCAGTACATC.

Concerning this clonotype itself: One base away lies a much larger clone, so this may be a sequencing read error. In nucleotides, the CDR3 is TGTACCAGCAGTTTACAGGGACAGGGCTCCTACGAGCAGTACTTC. Translating gives CTSSLQGQGSYEQYF. The V and J genes are TRBV28 and TRBJ2-7, with 9 bases identical to TRBD1. Per the germline V gene, CDR1 is MDHEN and CDR2 is SYDVKM. The CDR3 contains 15 residues.

As concerns this clonotype: The CDR3 does not close with the conserved phenylalanine or tryptophan, likely indicating a read error. The CDR3: CSVGDRDEQYS. In DNA form, the CDR3 reads TGCAGCGTTGGCGACAGGGACGAACAGTACTCC. The chain carries TRBV29-1 and TRBJ2-7; TRBD1 matches at 7 bases. The germline V gene encodes CDR1 SQVTM and CDR2 ANQGSEA. The CDR3 has 11 residues.

The chain couples TRBV4-1 to TRBJ2-2, with D uncertain. CDR1 and CDR2 from the germline V gene are MGHRA and YSYEKL. With 1 base removed from V and 5 bases from J, the gap between germline ends came to 8 bases. This CDR3 region has 14 residues. Here the CDR3 reads CASSQVSTTGELFF. In nucleotides, the CDR3 is TGCGCCAGCAGCCAAGTCTCCACGACCGGGGAGCTGTTTTTT.

This clonotype showed up just once. Since a much larger clone is just one base distant, this may be a read error. The chain recombines TRBV11-2 with TRBJ1-2; TRBD1 might be the D (6 bases). This CDR3 contains 13 residues. Germline-derived CDR1 and CDR2 are SGHAT and FQNNGV. Trimming removed 7 bases at V and 8 bases at J, with 17 bases between. CDR3 region: CASIPGARRGYTF. In DNA, the CDR3 is TGTGCCAGCATCCCGGGGGCACGGCGGGGCTACACCTTC.

Points on this clonotype: The germline gene is not matched at one end of the junction; a read error may be the cause. The chain has TRBV12-3 or TRBV12-4 and TRBJ2-2, with 9 bases fitting TRBD1. The length of the CDR3 is 15 residues. CDR3 sequence (DNA): TGTGCCAGCAGCGACGACAGGGGGGGCACCGGGGAGCTGTCTTTT. Its translation is CASSDDRGGTGELSF.

In the case of this clonotype: A read error may account for a junction end that differs from germline. The genes are TRBV29-1 and TRBJ2-3; 9 nucleotides line up with TRBD1. The CDR3 has 14 residues. In germline, CDR1 is SQVTM, CDR2 ANQGSEA. CDR3 loop: CSVRGTGSSGTHYF. The CDR3 nucleotides read TGCAGCGTGAGGGGGACAGGGAGTTCAGGTACGCATTATTTT.

This clonotype is a singleton in its sample. A much larger clone is a single base away; this may be a read error. This chain joins TRBV5-1 and TRBJ2-3, with 7 bases aligning to TRBD2. The V segment lost 4 bases and the J segment 2 bases; nucleotides outside the gene matches: 7. Germline lookup yields CDR1 SGHRS and CDR2 YFSETQ. The CDR3 runs 15 residues. The CDR3: CASSPGLSATDTQYF. CDR3 coding DNA: TGCGCCAGCAGCCCGGGACTATCGGCCACAGATACGCAGTATTTT.

The genes are TRBV29-1 and TRBJ1-6, with 9 bases fitting TRBD1. V trimming: 5 bases; J trimming: 7 bases; junction bases outside the gene matches: 9. Per germline, CDR1 SQVTM and CDR2 ANQGSEA. This CDR3 has 15 residues. CDR3 amino acids: CSVSTGTGPNSPLHF. Written as DNA, the CDR3 is TGCAGCGTTTCGACAGGGACAGGGCCAAATTCACCCCTCCACTTT.

Worth noting for this clonotype: The junction differs from germline at one of its ends, possibly a read error. The V call is TRBV12-3 or TRBV12-4, the J call TRBJ1-1; possible D gene TRBD1, 6 bases. The CDR3 spans 14 residues. The CDR3 loop is CTSTPGRQDTEAFF. As DNA, the CDR3 is TGTACCAGCACTCCCGGGAGACAGGACACTGAAGCTTTCTTT.

Ten or more counts support this clonotype. The chain is built from TRBV5-4 and TRBJ1-1; 8 bases align to TRBD1. V lost 4 bases and J lost 2; bases outside the gene matches: 4. The germline V gene has CDR1 SGHNT and CDR2 YYREEE (reference sequence). The CDR3 spans 14 residues. CDR3 nucleotide sequence: TGTGCCAGCAGCGGGACAGGATTAAACACTGAAGCTTTCTTT. Its protein is CASSGTGLNTEAFF.

A word on this clonotype: The junction and the germline gene differ at one end; a read error may be behind it. CDR3 DNA: TGCAGCGTTGTACGAAGACGGGGTGACTATTGCTACACCTTC. This translates into CSVVRRRGDYCYTF. The chain combines TRBV29-1 with TRBJ1-2; no firm D call. CDR3 size: 14 residues. Germline lookup yields CDR1 SQVTM and CDR2 ANQGSEA.

On this clonotype: One junction end disagrees with the germline gene, perhaps due to a read error. The CDR3 here is CASSRAASGRALEIQYF. DNA for the CDR3: TGCGCCAGCAGCCGAGCGGCTAGCGGGAGGGCCCTGGAGATCCAGTACTTC. This chain joins TRBV4-3 and TRBJ2-5; TRBD2 matches 12 bases. This CDR3 region has 17 residues. CDR1 and CDR2 (germline): LGHNA, YSLEER.

Notes on this clonotype: The missing conserved phenylalanine or tryptophan at the end of this CDR3 makes a read error likely. The DNA is omitted, as the CDR3 cannot be located on it reliably, and the CDR3 follows TCRdb's listing. The chain couples TRBV11-2 to TRBJ1-5; the table's TRBD1 call for D was not verified on the DNA. Germline V gives CDR1 SGHAT, CDR2 FQNNGV. The CDR3 comprises 17 residues, both ends counted. The CDR3 sequence is CASSLVGVTGSNQPQQY.

Regarding this clonotype: The germline gene is not matched at one end of the junction; a read error may be the cause. J is TRBJ2-3 and V is TRBV6-1; D not resolved. Germline V lookup: CDR1 MNHNS, CDR2 SASEGT. The CDR3 length is 14 residues. This chain's CDR3 is CANSLPLAADTQYF. The CDR3 region has the DNA TGTGCCAACAGTTTACCCCTCGCGGCAGATACGCAGTATTTT.

Comment on this clonotype: Relative to the germline gene, one junction end is altered; a read error may explain this. V is TRBV29-1 and J is TRBJ1-1; tentatively, D is TRBD1 (5 bases). This CDR3 is built from 13 residues. Germline lookup yields CDR1 SQVTM and CDR2 ANQGSEA. CDR3 sequence reads: CRGGDSLITAAFF. CDR3 nucleotides: TGCAGGGGGGGAGACAGCCTGATCACTGCAGCTTTCTTT.

Points on this clonotype: Relative to the germline gene, one junction end is altered; a read error may explain this. J is TRBJ1-1 and V is TRBV12-3 or TRBV12-4; D might be TRBD1 (6 bases). CDR3 length equals 15 residues. The CDR3 here is CASSPVVGGNTEVFF. In DNA form, the CDR3 reads TGTGCCAGCAGCCCCGTCGTAGGGGGGAACACTGAAGTTTTCTTT.

This clonotype was counted once. The CDR3 is CTNSPRSALGVTQYF. Here the CDR3 DNA reads TGTACCAACAGCCCCCGATCAGCCCTAGGGGTAACCCAGTACTTC. V and J are TRBV11-2 and TRBJ2-5; possibly TRBD1 for D (5 bases). Germline V gene sequence: CDR1 SGHAT, CDR2 FQNNGV. This CDR3 contains 15 residues.

To note about this clonotype: One end of the junction does not line up with germline, which may come from a read error. The genes are TRBV12-3 or TRBV12-4 and TRBJ2-1; D might be TRBD2 (5 bases). This CDR3 has 15 residues. The CDR3 sequence: CTSSLAAEVGNEQFF. The CDR3 nucleotides read TGTACCAGCAGTTTAGCAGCGGAAGTGGGTAATGAGCAGTTCTTC.

About this clonotype: A much larger clone sits a single nucleotide away, making a read error possible. J is TRBJ1-4 and V is TRBV5-1; no firm D call. This CDR3 is 13 amino acids long. Germline CDR1 is SGHRS and CDR2 is YFSETQ. Trimming took 4 bases from V and 5 from J, leaving 9 bases between them. The CDR3 here is CASSLHMNEKLFF. CDR3 DNA sequence: TGCGCCAGCAGCCTTCATATGAATGAAAAACTGTTTTTT.

With respect to this clonotype: The conserved final phenylalanine or tryptophan is absent from the CDR3, which likely points to a read error. The rearrangement joins TRBV30 to TRBJ2-1, with D unclear. CDR1 and CDR2 (germline): GTSNPN, SVGIG (reference sequence). With 5 bases removed from V and 4 bases from J, the gap between germline ends came to 6 bases. CDR3 length: 11 amino acids. The CDR3 region has the DNA TGTGCCTGGGCGGAATACAATGAGCAGTTCTTA. It is translated as CAWAEYNEQFL.

V is TRBV12-3 or TRBV12-4 and J is TRBJ2-5; 7 positions match TRBD1. This CDR3 has 14 amino acids. Trimming cost V 11 bases and J 5 bases; bases outside gene matches: 14. CDR3 residues: CAGDQGQSHETQYF. The CDR3, as DNA: TGTGCCGGCGATCAGGGACAGTCCCACGAGACCCAGTACTTC.

Note on this clonotype: An end of the junction differs from the germline gene, which may be a read error. The CDR3 DNA is TGTGCCAGCAGTGGGGACAGGGGGTTTATCAATGAGCAGCTCTTC. Protein: CASSGDRGFINEQLF. The V call is TRBV6-1, the J call TRBJ2-1; 11 nucleotides agree with TRBD1. This CDR3 is 15 amino acids long. Germline V gene lookup returns CDR1 MNHNS and CDR2 SASEGT.